This TCR beta chain emerged from a study of blood T cell repertoires in COVID-19. Turning to the study itself: The United States, Italy and Spain supplied acute and convalescent COVID-19 samples. T cells, B-cell-depleted T cells, or PBMCs provided the cDNA or gDNA that served as material.

The V and J ends lost 3 bases and 2 bases, in that order; junction bases with no gene match: 7. This CDR3 comprises 16 residues. Germline CDR1 KGHSH, CDR2 LQKENI. TCRdb's table, derived via immunoSEQ multiplex PCR, lists solely in-frame clones and lacks some. The sample holds 90,000 to 100,000 clones, 75% to 90% seen once. This clonotype originated in a man older than 75 with acute or convalescent COVID-19. The V and J genes are TRBV18 and TRBJ1-3; 7 bases are a match to TRBD1. The sequencing input was peripheral blood. The CDR3, as DNA: TGTGCCAGCTCACCGACACTGACAGGGACTGGAAACACCATATATTTT. It translates to CASSPTLTGTGNTIYF.